The entry below describes one T cell receptor (beta chain). Its cognate antigen is unknown. This CDR3 spans 15 amino acids. The germline gives CDR1 LNHDA, CDR2 SQIVND (reference sequence). V was pared by 6 bases and J by 6 bases, with 8 bases of the junction left unmatched. These data originate in a study of T cell responses to AZD1222 COVID-19 vaccine. Study-wide findings and caveats: Most donors were white British, females outnumbered males, and clonal diversity was possibly underestimated. Epitopes outside B.1.351 and B.1.1.7 mutated regions reportedly drew nearly half of spike TCRs.

Libraries were prepared by immunoSEQ multiplex PCR; TCRdb keeps only in-frame clonotypes and omits some of them. The repertoire holds under 150,000 clones, with more than 85% as singletons. The TCR was taken from an adult in good health. Sequencing was performed on peripheral blood, taken on day 0 of AZD1222 vaccination. The V and J genes are TRBV19 and TRBJ1-5, with TRBD1 matching 10 bases. The CDR3: CASSPGTGVGQPQHF. The CDR3 DNA reads TGTGCCAGTAGCCCCGGGACAGGGGTTGGTCAGCCCCAGCATTTT.